A selection of T cell receptor beta chains follows, all from one sample in a study of blood T cells in healthy people across ages. TCRdb processed the 5' RACE reads anew with MiXCR; each CDR3 protein has one entry. Of over a million distinct CDR3 sequences listed, around 40% are singletons. Sequencing was done on a sample of blood. The receptors originated from a woman under 30 in good health. Both conserved end residues are part of each CDR3.

j_call v_call cdr3_aa
TRBJ2-1 TRBV4-3 CASSQGRGTYNEQFF
TRBJ2-1 TRBV12-3/TRBV12-4 CASRSRGSYNEQFF
TRBJ1-1 TRBV27 CASTPGGQDTEAFF
TRBJ2-1 TRBV4-1 CASSHTPRGGFRSYNEQFF
NA TRBV20-1 CSARAGNDYEQYF
TRBJ1-4 TRBV12-3/TRBV12-4 CASSLAPGEKLFF
TRBJ2-7 TRBV7-9 CASSPVRQTEQYF
TRBJ2-2 TRBV20-1 CSAVAGGPGELFF
TRBJ2-1 TRBV20-1 CSARDYVRAVTNEQFF
TRBJ2-1 TRBV20-1 CSANSGGMYEQFF
TRBJ1-1 TRBV10-3 CAISEATGRGNTEAFF
TRBJ2-1 TRBV6-1 CASLLGSSYNEQFF